The 17 T cell receptor beta chains in this list originate from one sample, sequenced in a study of prognosis after radiotherapy for stage I lung cancer. Amplification of TCR beta CDR3 from genomic DNA used two-round multiplex PCR. Every TRBV and TRBJ gene had its own specific primer in first-round PCR. TCRdb re-called the multiplex PCR reads through MiXCR, storing one row per CDR3 protein. The repertoire includes about 28,000 distinct CDR3 sequences, less than 40% of them detected once, and roughly 12% sits in the top ten. The source was PBMCs, collected before or after stereotactic body radiation therapy (not recorded which). The receptors stem from a donor at least 50 years old with non-small cell lung cancer.

Comments on this clonotype: The likely explanation is a read error, given a far larger clone one base away. The V and J genes are TRBV6-5 and TRBJ2-7; 10 nucleotides align to TRBD1. From germline, CDR1 is MNHEY and CDR2 SVGAGI. The CDR3 has 15 residues. The CDR3: CASNPGQGFSCEQYF. The CDR3, as DNA: TGTGCCAGCAATCCGGGACAGGGGTTTTCCTGCGAGCAGTACTTC.

This clonotype has just a few counts. The chain has TRBV12-3 or TRBV12-4 and TRBJ2-1; tentative D call: TRBD2 (5 bases). The CDR3 extends over 14 amino acids. CDR3 DNA sequence: TGTGCAAGCGCCGGGAAAGGCCCTTACAATGAGCAGTTCTTC. Residues: CASAGKGPYNEQFF.

As for this clonotype: This may be a read error: a much more frequent sequence differs by one nucleotide. The V and J genes are TRBV5-4 and TRBJ2-7; TRBD2 matches 7 bases. J lost 4 bases, V lost 4 bases, and 8 bases had no gene match. CDR3 length equals 14 residues. Germline V CDR1 and CDR2: SGHNT, YYREEE (reference sequence). The CDR3 coding sequence is TGTGCCAGCAGCCTTGACGGGAGGTGGTACGAGCAGTACTTC. Its translation is CASSLDGRWYEQYF.

In its sample, this clonotype was seen many times. As the CDR3 is not closed by the conserved phenylalanine or tryptophan, this likely results from a read error. This chain joins TRBV11-2 and TRBJ2-1, with 11 bases that match TRBD2. The germline CDR1 and CDR2 sequences are SGHAT and FQNNGV. The length of the CDR3 is 15 residues. With V trimmed by 3 bases and J by 3 bases, 1 base remained unmatched. The CDR3 spells CASSFGTSGYNEQFL. CDR3 bases: TGTGCCAGCAGCTTTGGGACTAGCGGCTACAATGAGCAGTTCCTC.

This clonotype came up many times. This chain uses TRBV18 with TRBJ2-7; 7 bases fit TRBD2. CDR3 length: 15 residues. V lost 6 bases to trimming and J lost 0 bases; unmatched junction nucleotides: 8. The germline V gene encodes CDR1 KGHSH and CDR2 LQKENI. The CDR3: CASSLQRDLSYEQYF. CDR3 bases: TGTGCCAGCTCCCTGCAGCGGGATCTCTCCTACGAGCAGTACTTC.

This clonotype has at least ten counts. The genes are TRBV19 and TRBJ1-5, with a possible D match to TRBD1 (6 bases). The V and J ends lost 7 bases and 6 bases respectively, with 16 bases between them. Germline loops: CDR1 LNHDA, CDR2 SQIVND (reference sequence). This CDR3 has 14 residues. The CDR3 DNA is TGTGCCAGTAACGGGAGGGGGGCGGTTCAGCCCCAGCATTTT. It is translated as CASNGRGAVQPQHF. The full variable domain, in which reference TRBV19 and TRBJ1-5 provide the parts outside the CDR3, is DGGITQSPKYLFRKEGQNVTLSCEQNLNHDAMYWYRQDPGQGLRLIYYSQIVNDFQKGDIAEGYSVSREKKESFPLTVTSAQKNPTAFYLCASNGRGAVQPQHFGDGTRLSIL.

There are many counts of this clonotype. This chain connects TRBV5-1 to TRBJ2-7; D uncertain. V shed 3 bases and J shed 3 bases, with 16 bases lying between them. Germline assignment: CDR1 SGHRS and CDR2 YFSETQ. There are 15 residues in the CDR3. The CDR3 loop is CASSWAPAESYEQYF. The CDR3 DNA is TGCGCCAGCAGCTGGGCTCCGGCGGAAAGCTACGAGCAGTACTTC.

Details on this clonotype: A clone one base away is much larger, so this may be a read error. The chain employs TRBV14 and TRBJ1-1; D perhaps matches TRBD1 (5 bases). The germline CDR1 and CDR2 sequences are SGHDN and FVKESK. CDR3 length: 15 residues. V was cut by 5 bases and J by 1 base, with 14 bases left in between. This CDR3 is CASSALKGRNTEAFF. In DNA, the CDR3 is TGTGCCAGCAGCGCTCTGAAGGGGCGGAACACTGAAGCTTTCTTT. The full variable domain, rest sourced from reference TRBV14 and TRBJ1-1, is EAGVTQFPSHSVIEKGQTVTLRCDPISGHDNLYWYRRVMGKEIKFLLHFVKESKQDESGMPNNRFLAERTGGTYSTLKVQPAELEDSGVYFCASSALKGRNTEAFFGQGTRLTVV.

Note on this clonotype: This likely stems from a read error, as it lies one base from a far larger clone. The V gene is TRBV4-1, the J gene TRBJ1-5; possible D gene TRBD1, 6 bases. The CDR3 covers 16 residues. Germline V gene sequence: CDR1 MGHRA, CDR2 YSYEKL. DNA of the CDR3: TGTGCCACCAGCAGAGGGGGAACAAGGCCTAATCAGCCCCAGCATTTT. Protein: CATSRGGTRPNQPQHF.

This clonotype was counted many times. V is TRBV28 and J is TRBJ1-5; unclear D gene. There are 15 residues in the CDR3. Germline lookup yields CDR1 MDHEN and CDR2 SYDVKM. V was trimmed by 2 bases and J by 0 bases, leaving 8 bases between them. The CDR3 bases are TGTGCCAGCAGTTTAATTGGGAATAGCAATCAGCCCCAGCATTTT. Its translation: CASSLIGNSNQPQHF.

This clonotype was detected ten times or more. The chain joins TRBV12-3 or TRBV12-4 to TRBJ1-3; D is ambiguous. This CDR3 has 16 residues. Between the trimmed V and J ends, which lost 2 bases and 4 bases, there was a span of 15 bases. CDR3 DNA: TGTGCCAGCAGTTTATACGTGTTTTGGCCCGGAAACACCATATATTTT. This gives the protein CASSLYVFWPGNTIYF.

In this sample, this clonotype turned up many times. V gene TRBV14 combines with J gene TRBJ1-1; D is uncertain. V was cut by 4 bases and J by 1 base, with 7 bases left in between. The CDR3 has 13 residues. Per germline, CDR1 SGHDN and CDR2 FVKESK. CDR3 DNA: TGTGCCAGCAGCCGAGGAGAGAACACTGAAGCTTTCTTT. Translated, it gives CASSRGENTEAFF.

This clonotype was picked up many times. The rearrangement uses TRBV3-1 and TRBJ2-5, with 7 bases lining up with TRBD1. Germline V lookup: CDR1 LGHDT, CDR2 YNNKEL (reference sequence). The CDR3 spans 14 residues. After removal of 3 bases from V and 4 bases from J, the junction contained 5 bases not matched to a gene. The CDR3 region is CASSQDRDRETQYF. The CDR3 coding sequence is TGTGCCAGCAGCCAGGATCGGGACAGAGAGACCCAGTACTTC.

In this sample, this clonotype turned up many times. The J gene is TRBJ2-7, the V gene TRBV20-1; 7 positions agree with TRBD1. This CDR3 region has 14 residues. The V and J ends lost 0 bases and 5 bases, in that order; junction bases with no gene match: 7. Germline CDR1 is DFQATT and CDR2 is SNEGSKA (reference sequence). The CDR3 DNA follows: TGCAGTGCTAGAGATCCCACAGGGGCTGACGAGCAGTACTTC. Its protein is CSARDPTGADEQYF.

This clonotype was detected many times. This chain connects TRBV5-1 to TRBJ2-5; D call uncertain. The germline V gene has CDR1 SGHRS and CDR2 YFSETQ. This CDR3 comprises 13 residues. V shed 0 bases and J shed 2 bases, with 5 bases lying between them. The CDR3 region has the DNA TGCGCCAGCAGCTTGGAGCCACAAGAGACCCAGTACTTC. Amino acid sequence: CASSLEPQETQYF.

This clonotype has more than one count but fewer than ten. The rearrangement links TRBV5-1 to TRBJ1-2, with no clear D. Germline V gives CDR1 SGHRS, CDR2 YFSETQ. V lost 5 bases to trimming and J lost 4 bases, with 18 bases between them. The CDR3 is made up of 15 amino acids. The CDR3 sequence: CASRLGVGTVYGYTF. Written as DNA, the CDR3 is TGCGCCAGCAGACTCGGGGTGGGAACAGTCTATGGCTACACCTTC.

The chain couples TRBV27 to TRBJ2-1, with 10 bases identical to TRBD2. With V trimmed by 5 bases and J by 6 bases, 13 bases remained unmatched. Germline V gene data show CDR1 as MNHEY and CDR2 as SMNVEV (reference sequence). This CDR3 comprises 17 residues. In nucleotides, the CDR3 is TGTGCCAGCAGTCCCTCCTTGGGGACTAGCGCTAGCAATGAGCAGTTCTTC. As protein: CASSPSLGTSASNEQFF.